This T cell receptor beta chain came from a study of T cell changes during pregnancy in multiple sclerosis. The table came from immunoSEQ multiplex PCR; TCRdb's copy has only in-frame clones and leaves some out. The sample includes 55,000 to 85,000 clones, about 90% of them seen just once. Per the germline V gene, CDR1 is SSHAT and CDR2 is FNYEAQ (reference sequence). V lost 3 bases to trimming and J lost 4 bases, with 9 bases between them. The CDR3 has 13 residues. The genes are TRBV7-7 and TRBJ2-5, with a weak D call TRBD2 (6 bases). The TCR sequence derives from a female donor with multiple sclerosis, enrolled in a pregnancy study. This specimen consisted of peripheral blood, obtained after pregnancy. CDR3 nucleotide sequence: TGTGCCAGCAGCTTCGGGGGAGGAGAGACCCAGTACTTC. Residues: CASSFGGGETQYF. Together with reference TRBV7-7 and TRBJ2-5, the CDR3 gives the full variable domain: GAGVSQSPRYKVTKRGQDVTLRCDPISSHATLYWYQQALGQGPEFLTYFNYEAQPDKSGLPSDRFSAERPEGSISTLTIQRTEQRDSAMYRCASSFGGGETQYFGPGTRLLVL.